This T cell receptor beta chain was captured in a study of T cells in Graves' hyperthyroidism and ophthalmopathy. Findings and limits, study-wide: Clonotypes that were expanded in thyroid above 0.001 mostly appeared in blood too.

This clonotype showed up just a few times. Its specificity is not known. Using RNA transcripts as the source, TCR beta CDR3 regions were amplified. The HTBI primer set was used in a first-round RT-PCR of the TCR CDR3. TCRdb recomputed calls from the multiplex PCR reads with MiXCR, one row per CDR3 protein. The data show about 680,000 distinct CDR3 sequences, with roughly a third seen just once and around 32% held by the top ten. Used for diagnoses were clinical symptoms, serum thyroxine and TRAb, thyroid ultrasound and orbital computed tomography. The CDR3 has 14 residues. V was trimmed by 3 bases and J by 7 bases, leaving 10 bases between them. Per germline, CDR1 MDHEN and CDR2 SYDVKM.

The sequencing input was blood. The chain is built from TRBV28 and TRBJ1-6; D not resolved. This clonotype was sampled from a middle-aged woman with Graves' hyperthyroidism. CDR3 sequence reads: CASSFRLFNSPLHF. For the CDR3, the DNA is TGTGCCAGCAGTTTTAGGCTTTTCAATTCACCCCTCCACTTT.